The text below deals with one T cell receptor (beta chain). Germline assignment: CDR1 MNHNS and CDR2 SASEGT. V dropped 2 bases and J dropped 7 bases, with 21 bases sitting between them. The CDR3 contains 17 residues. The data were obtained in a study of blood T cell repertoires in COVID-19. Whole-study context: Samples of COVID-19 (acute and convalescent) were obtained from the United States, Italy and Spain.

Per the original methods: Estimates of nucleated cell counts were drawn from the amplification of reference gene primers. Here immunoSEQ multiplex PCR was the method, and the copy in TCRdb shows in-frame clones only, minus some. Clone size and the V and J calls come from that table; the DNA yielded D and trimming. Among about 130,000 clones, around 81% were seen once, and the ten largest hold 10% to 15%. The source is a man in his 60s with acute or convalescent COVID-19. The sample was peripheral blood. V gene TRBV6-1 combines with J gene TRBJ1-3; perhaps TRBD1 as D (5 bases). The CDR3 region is CASSERTGRARGNTIYF. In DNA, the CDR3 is TGTGCCAGCAGTGAACGAACGGGTCGGGCCCGGGGGAACACCATATATTTT.